This TCR beta chain derives from a study of T cell responses to AZD1222 COVID-19 vaccine. Study in general: Pooling was applied to second doses at about 4 or about 12 weeks.

Method: immunoSEQ multiplex PCR; TCRdb's copy keeps in-frame clones and lacks some. The sample contains around 79,000 clones, about 85% of which appear only once. Trimming shortened V by 3 bases and J by 0 bases, and 16 bases separated the two germline ends. This CDR3 is 17 amino acids long. Germline V gene sequence: CDR1 SGHDT, CDR2 YYEEEE. For this clone: The antigen is undetermined.

General study findings and limits: Unmutated variant regions reportedly attract nearly half of all spike-specific TCRs. Vaccination with two AZD1222 doses was followed by a rise in Spike-specific TCR breadth and depth. At study baseline, merely over 5 AZD1222 recipients were seropositive.

The V call is TRBV5-6, the J call TRBJ1-5, with D tentatively TRBD1 (5 bases). The material was peripheral blood, obtained on day 0 of AZD1222 vaccination. This clonotype was obtained from an adult in good health. Here the CDR3 reads CASSSKMVGDSNQPQHF. The CDR3 bases are TGTGCCAGCAGCTCGAAAATGGTAGGGGATAGCAATCAGCCCCAGCATTTT.